This passage covers 4 T cell receptor beta chains from one sample sequenced in a study of cytomegalovirus exposure and HLA in healthy donors. TCRdb keeps only in-frame clones here, not all; method: immunoSEQ multiplex PCR. The sample contains roughly 65,000 clones, over 90% of which appear only once. The material sequenced was PBMCs. Every receptor here comes from a man younger than 35 in good health and CMV-seropositive.

The gene calls are TRBV6-5 and TRBJ1-1, with D unclear. Looked up from germline, CDR1 is MNHEY and CDR2 is SVGAGI. The ends were cut back, 5 bases at V and 1 base at J, with 8 bases in the middle. The CDR3 totals 13 residues. The CDR3 nucleotides are TGTGCCAGCAGTAGCTACAGGAACACTGAAGCTTTCTTT. Protein sequence: CASSSYRNTEAFF.

The chain uses TRBV21-1 and TRBJ2-5; no DNA check was done on the table's D call, TRBD1. TRBV21-1 is marked as a pseudogene. The CDR3 extends over 17 amino acids. In DNA, the CDR3 is TGTGCCAGCAGCAAATACCCCGTGGGCCAGGGGTGGGAGACCCAGTACTTC. It is translated as CASSKYPVGQGWETQYF.

The V gene is TRBV29-1, the J gene TRBJ1-1; 7 nucleotides agree with TRBD1. This CDR3 is 12 amino acids long. The germline CDR1 and CDR2 sequences are SQVTM and ANQGSEA. V shed 7 bases, J shed 1 base, and the junction held 3 bases outside the gene matches. The chain's CDR3 is CSARTGNTEAFF. The CDR3 DNA is TGCAGCGCCCGGACAGGGAACACTGAAGCTTTCTTT.

This sequence joins TRBV6-5 and TRBJ2-7, with 15 bases lining up with TRBD2. Germline assignment: CDR1 MNHEY and CDR2 SVGAGI. Trimming took 4 bases from V and 6 from J; bases not matched to a gene: 4. There are 15 residues in the CDR3. The CDR3 nucleotides are TGTGCCAGCAGTTCAGGACTAGCGGGAGGGGGCGAGCAGTACTTC. This sequence encodes CASSSGLAGGGEQYF.